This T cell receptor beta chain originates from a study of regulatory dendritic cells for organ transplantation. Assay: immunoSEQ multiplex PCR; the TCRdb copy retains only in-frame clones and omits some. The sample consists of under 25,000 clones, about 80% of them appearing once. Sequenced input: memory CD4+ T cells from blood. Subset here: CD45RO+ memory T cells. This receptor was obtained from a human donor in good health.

The CDR3 reads CASSFLGSSYNEQFF. CDR3 nucleotide sequence: TGTGCCAGCAGTTTCCTGGGGAGCTCCTACAATGAGCAGTTCTTC. V is TRBV7-2 and J is TRBJ2-1, with D maybe TRBD2 (5 bases). Trimming stripped 6 bases from V and 0 bases from J, with 12 bases between. Germline assignment: CDR1 SGHTA and CDR2 FQGNSA. This CDR3 has 15 amino acids.